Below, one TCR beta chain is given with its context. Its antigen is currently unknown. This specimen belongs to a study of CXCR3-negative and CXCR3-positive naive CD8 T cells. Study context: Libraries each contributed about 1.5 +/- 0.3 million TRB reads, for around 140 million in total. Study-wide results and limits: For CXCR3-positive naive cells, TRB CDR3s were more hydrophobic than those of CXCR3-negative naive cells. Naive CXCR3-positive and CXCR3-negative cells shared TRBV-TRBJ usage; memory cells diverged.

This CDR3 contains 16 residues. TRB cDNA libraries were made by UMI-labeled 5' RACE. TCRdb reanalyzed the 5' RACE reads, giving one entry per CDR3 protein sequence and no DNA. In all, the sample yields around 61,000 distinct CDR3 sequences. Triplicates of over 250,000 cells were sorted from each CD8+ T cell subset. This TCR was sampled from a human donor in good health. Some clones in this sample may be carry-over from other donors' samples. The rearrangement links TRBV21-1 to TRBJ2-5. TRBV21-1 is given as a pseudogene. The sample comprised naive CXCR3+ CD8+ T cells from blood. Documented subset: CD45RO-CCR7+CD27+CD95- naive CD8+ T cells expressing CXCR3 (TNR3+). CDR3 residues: CASSKVGFSSGETQYF.